This TCR beta chain was identified in a study of blood T cell repertoires in COVID-19. This CDR3 region has 13 residues. In germline, CDR1 is ENHRY, CDR2 SYGVKD. The V gene lost 7 bases and the J gene lost 5 bases, with 14 bases spanning the gap. As originally analysed: Amplifying reference gene primers gave estimates of nucleated cell counts. TCRdb keeps only in-frame clones here, not all; method: immunoSEQ multiplex PCR. That table gives V, J and clone size, and the DNA gave D and trimming. The sample lists around 280,000 clones; nearly 90% were seen once. Sample: peripheral blood. This sequence was found in a woman younger than 45 with COVID-19, enrolled during active disease. This sequence joins TRBV10-3 and TRBJ2-5; weak D call: TRBD2 (6 bases). CDR3 in DNA: TGTGCCATCATGGAGGGACCTACGGAGACCCAGTACTTC. This encodes CAIMEGPTETQYF.